A single sample gave rise to the 7 T cell receptor beta chains below, sequenced in a study of blood T cell repertoires in COVID-19. The method was immunoSEQ multiplex PCR; TCRdb's version includes in-frame clones alone and lacks a portion of them. The data show 280,000 or so clones, nearly 90% seen once. Sample: PBMCs or T cells enriched from blood (not recorded which). The origin of the receptors is a young woman with acute COVID-19.

DNA for the CDR3: TGTGCCATCAGCGCTCGACAGGGTGGTCATGCCTACGAGCAGTACTTC. This codes for CAISARQGGHAYEQYF. The chain combines TRBV10-3 with TRBJ2-7; 7 bases agree with TRBD1. Germline V CDR1 and CDR2: ENHRY, SYGVKD. V trimming: 6 bases; J trimming: 2 bases; junction bases outside the gene matches: 13. This CDR3 comprises 16 residues.

The chain is built from TRBV4-2 and TRBJ2-4, with 13 bases identical to TRBD2. From germline, CDR1 is LGHNA and CDR2 YNFKEQ. V shed 0 bases and J 5 bases; nucleotides not matched to a gene: 4. The CDR3 runs 17 residues. The CDR3 DNA sequence: TGTGCCAGCAGCCAAGATGGACTAGCGGGAGATCAAAACATTCAGTACTTC. Translating gives CASSQDGLAGDQNIQYF.

CDR3 nucleotides: TGTGCCAGCAGTCTGGAGGGCTCCAACTATGGCTACACCTTC. It codes for CASSLEGSNYGYTF. This chain uses TRBV2 with TRBJ1-2, with no clear D. The V gene's germline CDR1 is SNHLY and CDR2 FYNNEI. Trimming took off 5 bases at V and 2 bases at J, with 12 bases between the two ends. This CDR3 contains 14 residues.

The rearrangement uses TRBV10-2 and TRBJ2-7; D gene uncertain. Trimming took 3 bases from V and 1 from J, leaving 13 bases between them. CDR1 is WSHSY, CDR2 SAAADI, per germline. This CDR3 contains 15 residues. As DNA, the CDR3 is TGCGCCAGCAGTGATCAGGCGCGAGTATCCTACGAGCAGTACTTC. Its protein is CASSDQARVSYEQYF.

The chain has TRBV6-2 or TRBV6-3 and TRBJ2-1, with D possibly TRBD1 on 6 matching bases. The length of the CDR3 is 16 residues. CDR1 and CDR2 from the germline V gene are MNHEY and SVGEGT. Trimming pared 3 bases from V and 4 bases from J, leaving 16 bases between. The CDR3: CASSYSWDTLYNEQFF. CDR3 DNA: TGTGCCAGCAGTTATTCCTGGGACACCCTTTACAATGAGCAGTTCTTC.

V and J are TRBV7-8 and TRBJ2-1; 9 nucleotides agree with TRBD2. The J segment lost 7 bases and the V segment lost 4 bases, leaving 17 bases of the junction unmatched. The V gene's germline CDR1 is SGHVS and CDR2 FQNEAQ. The CDR3 is 18 residues long. The CDR3 nucleotides read TGTGCCAGCAGCTGGTTGGCGGGAGGGCCTTCAACGGGGAATGAGCAGTTCTTC. It is translated as CASSWLAGGPSTGNEQFF.

V usage is TRBV11-2 and J usage is TRBJ2-2; 9 bases map to TRBD1. Germline CDR1 SGHAT, CDR2 FQNNGV. This CDR3 is built from 18 residues. J lost 5 bases, V lost 5 bases, and 15 bases had no gene match. CDR3 coding DNA: TGTGCCAGCAGCCCGTCGGGGACAGGGCTTCAGGGAACCGGGGAGCTGTTTTTT. This gives the protein CASSPSGTGLQGTGELFF.